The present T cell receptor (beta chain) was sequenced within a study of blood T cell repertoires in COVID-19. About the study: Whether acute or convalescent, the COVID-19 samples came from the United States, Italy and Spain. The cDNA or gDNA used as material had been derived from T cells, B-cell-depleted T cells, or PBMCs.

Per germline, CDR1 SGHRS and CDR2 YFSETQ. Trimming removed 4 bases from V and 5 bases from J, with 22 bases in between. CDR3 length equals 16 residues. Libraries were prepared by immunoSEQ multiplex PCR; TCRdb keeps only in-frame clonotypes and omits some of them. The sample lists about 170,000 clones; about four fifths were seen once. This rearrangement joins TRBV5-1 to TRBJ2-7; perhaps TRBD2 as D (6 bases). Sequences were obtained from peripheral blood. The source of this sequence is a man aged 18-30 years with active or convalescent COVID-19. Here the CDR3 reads CASSPTTRETGNEQYF. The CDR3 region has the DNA TGCGCCAGCAGCCCAACAACTCGGGAGACGGGCAACGAGCAGTACTTC.